This T cell receptor (beta chain) was sequenced during a study of OX40 agonist ivuxolimab in advanced cancers. Across the whole study: Patients enrolled in dose escalation were diagnosed with hepatocellular carcinoma, melanoma, renal cell or head and neck cancer. Antecedent anti-PD-1, anti-PD-L1 or anti-CTLA-4 therapy was permissible, with roughly 40% having received some.

Clones were sequenced by immunoSEQ multiplex PCR, and TCRdb holds only the in-frame ones, with some missing. The sample shows 75,000 to 95,000 clones, 80% to 95% of them seen only once. Worth noting for this clone: Antigen specificity is unknown.

Germline values: CDR1 SGHRS, CDR2 YFSETQ. Losses at the gene ends were 0 bases for V and 0 bases for J; bases not matched to a gene: 10. This CDR3 has 20 amino acids. Study results and caveats: Dosing at 0.1 to 3.0 mg/kg was accompanied by clonal expansion of CD4+ and CD8+ blood T cells by week 6.

V gene TRBV5-1 combines with J gene TRBJ2-4, with 12 bases lining up with TRBD2. This TCR was sampled from an adult with an advanced solid tumor such as melanoma, head and neck, liver or kidney cancer. The source material was CD4+ or CD8+ T cells sorted from blood, sampled in a trial of the OX40 agonist ivuxolimab. The CDR3, as DNA: TGCGCCAGCAGCTTGGAGATTATAGGGACTAGCGGGCTAGCCAAAAACATTCAGTACTTC. Protein product: CASSLEIIGTSGLAKNIQYF.